This T cell receptor beta chain was sequenced for a study of radiation and T cells in renal cell carcinoma. The study, taken as a whole, reports: From baseline, blood top tumor clonotypes peaked at 2 weeks post-radiation.

The CDR3 loop spans 18 amino acids. Germline CDR1 is SGHVS and CDR2 is FNYEAQ. V lost 2 bases and J lost 5; bases outside the gene matches: 18. Time point specified: blood 4 weeks post-SBRT, at nephrectomy. Treatment reported: 15 Gy SBRT to primary tumor, nephrectomy 4 weeks later. Serial blood draws occurred at baseline and 2 and 4 weeks post-SBRT. This clone showed up just once. Its antigen is currently unknown. Profiled with immunoSEQ multiplex PCR; TCRdb holds only in-frame clones, not every one. The repertoire includes 65,000 or so clones, over 60% of them detected once, and about 6.3% sits in the top ten.

This receptor was obtained from a man aged 55 to 70 with renal cell carcinoma. The sample consisted of blood, taken from a patient whose treatment included radiotherapy and nephrectomy. This chain uses TRBV7-6 with TRBJ2-7; TRBD1 agrees at 7 bases. The CDR3 DNA sequence: TGTGCCAGCAGCTTACAATTTCAGAGCTCAGGGGGAATGGACGAGCAGTACTTC. Its translation: CASSLQFQSSGGMDEQYF.